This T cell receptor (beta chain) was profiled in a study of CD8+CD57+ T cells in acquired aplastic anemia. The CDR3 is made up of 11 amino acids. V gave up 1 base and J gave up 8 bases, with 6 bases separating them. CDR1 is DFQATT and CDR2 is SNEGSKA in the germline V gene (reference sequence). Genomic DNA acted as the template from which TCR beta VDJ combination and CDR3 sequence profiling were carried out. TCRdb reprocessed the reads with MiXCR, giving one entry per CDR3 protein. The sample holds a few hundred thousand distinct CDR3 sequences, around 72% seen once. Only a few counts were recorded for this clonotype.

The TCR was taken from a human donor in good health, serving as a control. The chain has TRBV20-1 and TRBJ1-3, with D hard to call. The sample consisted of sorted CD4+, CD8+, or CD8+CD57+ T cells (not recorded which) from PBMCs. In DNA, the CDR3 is TGCAGTGCTAGAGTTTTGGACACCATATATTTT. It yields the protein CSARVLDTIYF.